This passage covers 9 T cell receptor beta chains from one sample sequenced in a study of T-cell memory formation after mild COVID-19. In TCRdb, the 5' RACE reads were re-called with MiXCR into one record per CDR3 protein. Of about 260,000 distinct CDR3 sequences in the sample, less than 9.5% were seen once. The specimen sequenced was PBMCs or a T cell subset sorted from them (not recorded which). These receptors were taken from a man aged 18 to 30 who had mild COVID-19 (a few samples of this study predate the infection). Cell type and time point are not known.

This clonotype was observed many times. The chain's CDR3 is CSVPGLVSGANVLTF. The CDR3 DNA reads TGCAGCGTGCCGGGACTGGTCTCTGGGGCCAACGTCCTGACTTTC. V gene TRBV29-1 combines with J gene TRBJ2-6, with TRBD2 as a possible D gene (6 bases). V lost 6 bases and J lost 0, with 12 bases in between. The length of the CDR3 is 15 residues. Germline CDR1 is SQVTM and CDR2 is ANQGSEA.

This clonotype turned up a few times. This sequence joins TRBV4-2 and TRBJ2-5; weak D call: TRBD1 (6 bases). The V gene's germline CDR1 is LGHNA and CDR2 YNFKEQ. With 0 bases removed from V and 5 bases from J, the gap between germline ends came to 10 bases. The CDR3 runs to 14 residues. DNA of the CDR3: TGTGCCAGCAGCCAAGATACAGGGCACGAGACCCAGTACTTC. This gives the protein CASSQDTGHETQYF.

This clonotype was counted a few times. The V call is TRBV9, the J call TRBJ2-5; D possibly corresponds to TRBD2 (5 bases). With 3 bases removed from V and 5 bases from J, the gap between germline ends came to 20 bases. The CDR3 sequence is 16 residues long. In germline, CDR1 is SGDLS, CDR2 YYNGEE. CDR3 nucleotide sequence: TGTGCCAGCAGCGCTGGGCTGGCGGGCTCGGTGGAGACCCAGTACTTC. This sequence encodes CASSAGLAGSVETQYF.

This clonotype was observed a handful of times. The J gene is TRBJ1-5, the V gene TRBV5-6; possibly TRBD1 for D (6 bases). Looked up from germline, CDR1 is SGHDT and CDR2 is YYEEEE. Trimming took 4 bases from V and 1 from J, leaving 12 bases between them. The CDR3 spans 15 residues. The CDR3 loop is CASSARGRSNQPQHF. CDR3 nucleotide sequence: TGTGCCAGCAGCGCAAGGGGGAGAAGCAATCAGCCCCAGCATTTT.

This clonotype was recorded a few times. The gene calls are TRBV10-1 and TRBJ2-5; 7 nucleotides align to TRBD1. V lost 2 bases and J lost 4; bases outside the gene matches: 10. Per the germline V gene, CDR1 is WNHNN and CDR2 is SYGVQD (reference sequence). There are 16 residues in the CDR3. Written as DNA, the CDR3 is TGCGCCAGCAGTGAGGGTTCGAGGGGGCGCGGAGAGACCCAGTACTTC. This encodes CASSEGSRGRGETQYF.

In its sample, this clonotype was seen a few times. CDR3 in DNA: TGCAGTGCTGGATTAAGGGGGCCCTATGGCTACACCTTC. This translates into CSAGLRGPYGYTF. The chain couples TRBV20-1 to TRBJ1-2; the match to TRBD1 covers 7 bases. In germline, CDR1 is DFQATT, CDR2 SNEGSKA (reference sequence). This CDR3 comprises 13 residues. V trimming: 5 bases; J trimming: 4 bases; junction bases outside the gene matches: 7.

This clonotype was recorded at least ten times. The rearrangement uses TRBV20-1 and TRBJ2-1, with a tentative D call TRBD1 (5 bases). CDR3 length equals 13 residues. V lost 2 bases, J lost 6 bases, and 11 bases lay in between. Germline loops: CDR1 DFQATT, CDR2 SNEGSKA (reference sequence). CDR3 bases: TGCAGTGCTAGAACTGGGGCCACCAATGAGCAGTTCTTC. Translated: CSARTGATNEQFF.

The chain recombines TRBV15 with TRBJ2-1; 11 bases match TRBD2. The V gene end was trimmed by 0 bases and the J gene end by 5 bases; junction bases not matched to a gene: 0. Germline V CDR1 and CDR2: LNHNV, YYDKDF (reference sequence). This CDR3 spans 15 amino acids. The CDR3 loop reads CATSRELAGDNEQFF. In DNA form, the CDR3 reads TGTGCCACCAGCAGAGAACTAGCGGGGGACAATGAGCAGTTCTTC.

This clonotype was found many times. V and J are TRBV29-1 and TRBJ2-3, with 7 bases fitting TRBD1. There are 14 residues in the CDR3. The trim removed 1 base at V and 4 bases at J, leaving 5 bases unmatched. The germline gives CDR1 SQVTM, CDR2 ANQGSEA. The CDR3 sequence is CSVEGDSRADTQYF. DNA of the CDR3: TGCAGCGTTGAAGGGGACAGTCGTGCAGATACGCAGTATTTT.